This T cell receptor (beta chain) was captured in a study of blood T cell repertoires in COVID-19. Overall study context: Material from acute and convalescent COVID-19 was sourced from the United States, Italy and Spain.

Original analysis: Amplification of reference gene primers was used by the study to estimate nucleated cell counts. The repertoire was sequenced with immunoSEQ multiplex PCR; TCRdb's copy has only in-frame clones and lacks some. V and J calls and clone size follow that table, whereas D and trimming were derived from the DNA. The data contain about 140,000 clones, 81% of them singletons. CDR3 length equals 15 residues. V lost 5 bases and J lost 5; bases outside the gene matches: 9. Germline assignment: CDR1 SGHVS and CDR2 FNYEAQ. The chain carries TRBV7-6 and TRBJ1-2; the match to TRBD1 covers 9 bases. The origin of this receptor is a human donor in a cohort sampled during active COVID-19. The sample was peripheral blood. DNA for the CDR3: TGTGCCAGCAGCGGAAGACAGGGGGTTGGGTATGGCTACACCTTC. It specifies CASSGRQGVGYGYTF. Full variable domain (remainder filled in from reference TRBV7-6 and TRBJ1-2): GAGVSQSPRYKVTKRGQDVALRCDPISGHVSLYWYRQALGQGPEFLTYFNYEAQQDKSGLPNDRFSAERPEGSISTLTIQRTEQRDSAMYRCASSGRQGVGYGYTFGSGTRLTVV.